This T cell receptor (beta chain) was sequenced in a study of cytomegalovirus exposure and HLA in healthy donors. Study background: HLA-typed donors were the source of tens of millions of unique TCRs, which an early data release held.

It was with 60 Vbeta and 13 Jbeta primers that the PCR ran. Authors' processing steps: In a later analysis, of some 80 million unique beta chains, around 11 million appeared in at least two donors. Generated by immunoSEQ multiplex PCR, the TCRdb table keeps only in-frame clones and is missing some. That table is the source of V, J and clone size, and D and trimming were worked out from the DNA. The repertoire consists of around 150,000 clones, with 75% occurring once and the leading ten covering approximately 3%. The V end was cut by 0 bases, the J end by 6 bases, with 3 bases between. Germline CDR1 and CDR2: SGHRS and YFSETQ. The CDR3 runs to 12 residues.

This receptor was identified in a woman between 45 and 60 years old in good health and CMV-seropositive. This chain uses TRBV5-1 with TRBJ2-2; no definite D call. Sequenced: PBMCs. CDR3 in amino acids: CASSLVAGELFF. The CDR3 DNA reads TGCGCCAGCAGCTTGGTCGCCGGGGAGCTGTTTTTT. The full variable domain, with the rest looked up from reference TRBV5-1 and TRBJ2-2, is KAGVTQTPRYLIKTRGQQVTLSCSPISGHRSVSWYQQTPGQGLQFLFEYFSETQRNKGNFPGRFSGRQFSNSRSEMNVSTLELGDSALYLCASSLVAGELFFGEGSRLTVL.